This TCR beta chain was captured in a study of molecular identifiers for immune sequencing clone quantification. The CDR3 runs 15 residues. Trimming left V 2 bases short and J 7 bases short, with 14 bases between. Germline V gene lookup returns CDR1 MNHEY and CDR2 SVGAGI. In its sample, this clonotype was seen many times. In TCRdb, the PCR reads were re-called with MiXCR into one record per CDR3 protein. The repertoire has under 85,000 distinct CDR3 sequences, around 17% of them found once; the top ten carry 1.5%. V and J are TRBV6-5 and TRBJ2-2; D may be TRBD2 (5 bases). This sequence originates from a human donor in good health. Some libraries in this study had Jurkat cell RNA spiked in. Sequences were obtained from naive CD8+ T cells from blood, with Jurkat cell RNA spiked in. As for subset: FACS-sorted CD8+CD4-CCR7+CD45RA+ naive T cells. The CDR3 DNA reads TGTGCCAGCAGTTACAGCTCCGGGGAGATCGGGGAGCTGTTTTTT. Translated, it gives CASSYSSGEIGELFF.